These T cell receptor beta chains were read from a single sample in a study of shared T cell receptors in the human thymus. The assay was immunoSEQ multiplex PCR, and TCRdb's table has in-frame clones only and misses some. In the table there are almost 550,000 clones, approximately 80% of which are singletons. These data are also associated with another study on human thymus T cells.

Material for sequencing was thymocytes. The receptors derive from a boy in the first two years of life with a congenital heart defect. Both conserved end residues are part of each CDR3. Fields, in order: D gene, CDR3 length, V gene, J gene, clone size, CDR3 protein, CDR3 DNA. A D gene is named only where the DNA matches it firmly. Where a row states a size, it is once, few, many or the class of an expanded clone; other rows omit it.

>TRBD1|17|TRBV28|TRBJ2-1|NA
CASSLVTGQVTYNEQFF
TGTGCCAGCAGTTTGGTCACCGGACAGGTAACCTACAATGAGCAGTTCTTC
>NA|14|TRBV29-1|TRBJ2-7|NA
CSVGGAAGPYEQYF
TGCAGCGTTGGAGGGGCAGCGGGTCCGTACGAGCAGTACTTC
>TRBD2|17|TRBV19|TRBJ2-7|NA
CASSPSRGRRVLYEQYF
TGTGCCAGTAGCCCCTCCCGCGGGAGAAGGGTTTTATACGAGCAGTACTTC
>TRBD1|13|TRBV9|TRBJ2-2|NA
CASSTGGTGELFF
TGTGCCAGCAGCACAGGGGGGACCGGGGAGCTGTTTTTT
>NA|13|TRBV5-1|TRBJ2-1|NA
CASSLDGYNEQFF
TGCGCCAGCAGCTTGGACGGTTACAATGAGCAGTTCTTC
>TRBD2|16|TRBV9|TRBJ2-2|few
CASSVGQRETTGELFF
TGTGCCAGCAGCGTAGGTCAGCGGGAGACCACCGGGGAGCTGTTTTTT
>NA|15|TRBV6-6|TRBJ2-5|NA
CAGPGWGDPRETQYF
TGTGCCGGCCCCGGTTGGGGGGATCCAAGGGAGACCCAGTACTTC
>TRBD1|16|TRBV11-2|TRBJ2-2|NA
CASSPGQERNTGELFF
TGTGCCAGCAGCCCCGGACAGGAAAGGAACACCGGGGAGCTGTTTTTT
>NA|14|TRBV18|TRBJ1-1|NA
CASSPPVQGTEAFF
TGTGCCAGCTCACCACCGGTACAGGGCACTGAAGCTTTCTTT
>NA|12|TRBV6-1|TRBJ2-5|few
CASSGQTAHQYF
TGTGCCAGCAGTGGTCAGACAGCTCACCAGTACTTC
>TRBD2|22|TRBV7-6|TRBJ2-7|few
CASSPSLILDGDLAGGPYEQYF
TGTGCCAGCAGCCCCAGCCTCATACTTGACGGGGATCTAGCGGGAGGGCCCTACGAGCAGTACTTC
>TRBD2|14|TRBV27|TRBJ2-5|NA
CASSSGLARETQYF
TGTGCCAGCAGTTCGGGACTAGCTCGAGAGACCCAGTACTTC
>NA|13|TRBV7-3|TRBJ1-1|NA
CASSPSPGSEAFF
TGTGCCAGCAGCCCCAGCCCAGGGTCTGAAGCTTTCTTT
>TRBD2|14|TRBV14|TRBJ2-1|few
CASCLSGRGNEQFF
TGTGCCAGCTGCTTGAGCGGGAGAGGTAATGAGCAGTTCTTC
>NA|15|TRBV19|TRBJ1-3|NA
CASSMGHPSGNTIYF
TGTGCCAGTAGTATGGGACACCCCTCTGGAAACACCATATATTTT
>NA|16|TRBV9|TRBJ1-3|NA
CASSVAQEVRGNTIYF
TGTGCCAGCAGCGTAGCTCAAGAGGTTCGTGGAAACACCATATATTTT
>NA|16|TRBV6-6|TRBJ2-5|NA
CASSYEPRTDQETQYF
TGTGCCAGCAGTTACGAGCCCCGGACAGACCAAGAGACCCAGTACTTC
>TRBD1|16|TRBV28|TRBJ1-2|NA
CASGWTGGLPNYGYTF
TGTGCCAGCGGATGGACAGGGGGCCTCCCTAACTATGGCTACACCTTC
>TRBD2|17|TRBV4-3|TRBJ2-7|NA
CASSQEMWTSGSHEQYF
TGCGCCAGCAGCCAAGAGATGTGGACTAGCGGGAGCCACGAGCAGTACTTC
>TRBD1|15|TRBV19|TRBJ1-4|NA
CASSTRTGPNEKLFF
TGTGCCAGTAGTACCCGGACAGGGCCAAATGAAAAACTGTTTTTT
>TRBD1|17|TRBV7-2|TRBJ1-2|few
CASSLIGQGRINYGYTF
TGTGCCAGCAGCTTGATCGGACAGGGAAGGATTAACTATGGCTACACCTTC
>NA|13|TRBV29-1|TRBJ2-5|few
CSVHGGLQETQYF
TGCAGCGTCCACGGGGGACTCCAAGAGACCCAGTACTTC
>TRBD1|15|TRBV6-1|TRBJ2-5|once
CASSPPDRGLETQYF
TGTGCCAGCAGCCCCCCCGACAGGGGCTTGGAGACCCAGTACTTC
>NA|15|TRBV4-3|TRBJ2-7|NA
CASSQEAARAYEQYF
TGCGCCAGCAGCCAAGAGGCAGCGCGGGCCTACGAGCAGTACTTC
>TRBD1|13|TRBV27|TRBJ1-1|NA
CASSFAGGPEAFF
TGTGCCAGCAGTTTTGCAGGGGGCCCTGAAGCTTTCTTT
>NA|15|TRBV27|TRBJ2-1|NA
CASSSPGGAYNEQFF
TGTGCCAGCAGTTCCCCGGGGGGCGCCTACAATGAGCAGTTCTTC
>NA|16|TRBV4-1|TRBJ2-7|once
CASSQEEAYSSYEQYF
TGCGCCAGCAGCCAAGAGGAGGCCTATTCCTCCTACGAGCAGTACTTC
>TRBD1|14|TRBV19|TRBJ1-2|NA
CASSAGQGTYGYTF
TGTGCCAGTTCGGCGGGACAGGGAACCTATGGCTACACCTTC
>NA|13|TRBV5-4|TRBJ1-2|NA
CASSLGGGYGYTF
TGTGCCAGCAGCTTGGGGGGAGGCTATGGCTACACCTTC
>NA|13|TRBV4-1|TRBJ1-1|NA
CASSQDAEGEAFF
TGCGCCAGCAGCCAAGATGCGGAGGGTGAAGCTTTCTTT
>TRBD1|15|TRBV30|TRBJ2-7|NA
CACLRPGQEDYEQYF
TGTGCCTGCCTCCGCCCGGGACAGGAGGACTACGAGCAGTACTTC
>NA|11|TRBV30|TRBJ2-7|NA
CAWARRGEQYF
TGTGCCTGGGCACGTCGGGGGGAGCAGTACTTC
>NA|15|TRBV11-2|TRBJ2-7|few
CASSSIPGTPGEQYF
TGTGCCAGCAGCTCCATCCCTGGGACTCCCGGGGAGCAGTACTTC